Listed below are T cell receptor beta chains from one sample, sequenced in a study of cytomegalovirus exposure and HLA in healthy donors. Using immunoSEQ multiplex PCR, the repertoire was profiled, and TCRdb retains in-frame clones only, with some absent. Altogether about 190,000 clones are present, 86% being singletons, with the ten largest covering around 1.6%. The specimen was PBMCs. Every receptor here comes from a woman aged 18-29 years in good health and CMV-seronegative. CDR3s include the opening cysteine and the closing phenylalanine or tryptophan. Each record gives: D gene, clone size, V gene, J gene, CDR3 DNA, CDR3 protein. The D gene is left open where the match is weak. Not all rows give a size; the values are once, few, many and, for expanded clones, a class.

-	-	TRBV5-1	TRBJ2-3	TGCGCCAGCAGCTTGGGCGGTAGCACAGATACGCAGTATTTT	CASSLGGSTDTQYF
TRBD1	-	TRBV6-1	TRBJ1-1	TGTGCCAGCAGACGGACAGGGGGCACCACTGAAGCTTTCTTT	CASRRTGGTTEAFF
-	-	TRBV28	TRBJ1-1	TGTGCCAGCAGTTTCCCAGGGTTCGACATGAACACTGAAGCTTTCTTT	CASSFPGFDMNTEAFF
-	-	TRBV9	TRBJ2-3	TGTGCCAGCAGCGTAGGCGGGGTTTCCACAGATACGCAGTATTTT	CASSVGGVSTDTQYF
TRBD1	-	TRBV7-7	TRBJ1-1	TGTGCCAGCAGCTTGGGACAGGGGACTGAAGCTTTCTTT	CASSLGQGTEAFF
TRBD2	-	TRBV6-1	TRBJ2-1	TGTGCCAGCAGTGGCCTAGCGGGAGGGACCTACAATGAGCAGTTCTTC	CASSGLAGGTYNEQFF
-	once	TRBV5-1	TRBJ1-1	TGCGCCAGCAGCTTGGAAGGGGCGTTCATGAACACTGAAGCTTTCTTT	CASSLEGAFMNTEAFF
-	-	TRBV27	TRBJ2-2	TGTGCCAGCAGTTTATCCGGACTAAACACCGGGGAGCTGTTTTTT	CASSLSGLNTGELFF
-	-	TRBV29-1	TRBJ1-3	TGCAGCGTTCGTGGGGCAGCTGGAAACACCATATATTTT	CSVRGAAGNTIYF
-	-	TRBV6-5	TRBJ2-6	TGTGCCAGCAGTTACTCAGCGGCTGGGGCCAACGTCCTGACTTTC	CASSYSAAGANVLTF
TRBD1	-	TRBV2	TRBJ1-6	TGTGCCAGCAGGCACCAGGGGGCTATTAATTCACCCCTCCACTTT	CASRHQGAINSPLHF
TRBD2	-	TRBV5-4	TRBJ2-1	TGTGCCAGCAGCTTGGTGGCTAGCGGGGACCGATACAATGAGCAGTTCTTC	CASSLVASGDRYNEQFF
TRBD2	-	TRBV5-1	TRBJ2-3	TGCGCCAGCAGCTTCTCCGGGCCCGGGGGGTTTGGGGTGGATACGCAGTATTTT	CASSFSGPGGFGVDTQYF
TRBD2	-	TRBV9	TRBJ2-3	TGTGCCAGCAGCCCCGGGACTAGCGGGATCACAGATACGCAGTATTTT	CASSPGTSGITDTQYF
-	once	TRBV9	TRBJ1-3	TGTGCCAGCAGCGCTGGGGGGGGGCTGACTGGAAACACCATATATTTT	CASSAGGGLTGNTIYF
-	-	TRBV6-4	TRBJ1-1	TGTGCCAGCAGTGCAGGAGGGAAAGCTTTCTTT	CASSAGGKAFF
-	-	TRBV7-9	TRBJ1-1	TGTGCCAGCAGCTTAGCTCAGGGTATGGTGTCTGAAGCTTTCTTT	CASSLAQGMVSEAFF
-	-	TRBV6-5	TRBJ1-1	TGTGCCAGCAGTTACTCAGGGGGAGAGGGGAACACTGAAGCTTTCTTT	CASSYSGGEGNTEAFF
-	-	TRBV10-3	TRBJ2-1	TGTGCCACTCAACCCGGGACACTATACAATGAGCAGTTCTTC	CATQPGTLYNEQFF
TRBD2	-	TRBV9	TRBJ2-1	TGTGCCAGCAGCGCGAGCGGGGGGGTTAACAATGAGCAGTTCTTC	CASSASGGVNNEQFF
-	few	TRBV7-6	TRBJ1-6	TGTGCCAGCAGCTTAGGCGGGGGGATTAATTCACCCCTCCACTTT	CASSLGGGINSPLHF
-	-	TRBV19	TRBJ2-7	TGTGCCACCAGCAGGGGAAAATCCTACGAGCAGTACTTC	CATSRGKSYEQYF
-	-	TRBV23-1	TRBJ1-2	TGCGCCAGCAGTCCCCTAGGTAGGCAGGGGAAGAACTATGGCTACACCTTC	CASSPLGRQGKNYGYTF
-	-	TRBV30	TRBJ1-2	TGTGCCTGGAGCCCCGCGAGATACAGTGGGGGAGGCTATGGCTACACCTTC	CAWSPARYSGGGYGYTF
TRBD1	-	TRBV6-5	TRBJ1-1	TGTGCCAGCAGTGAGACAGGGCTCAACGAAGCTTTCTTT	CASSETGLNEAFF
-	-	TRBV5-1	TRBJ2-1	TGCGCCAGTGAAGTCCCCTTAGGACACCGTAATGAGCAGTTCTTC	CASEVPLGHRNEQFF
-	-	TRBV10-2	TRBJ2-1	TGCGCCAGCACGGCGGACTCCTACAATGAGCAGTTCTTC	CASTADSYNEQFF
-	-	TRBV5-4	TRBJ2-1	TGTGCCAGCAGCCCCACCACTGCACCCGCCTACAATGAGCAGTTCTTC	CASSPTTAPAYNEQFF
TRBD2	-	TRBV9	TRBJ2-1	TGTGCCAGCAGCGTAGGGACTAGCGGCTACAATGAGCAGTTCTTC	CASSVGTSGYNEQFF
-	-	TRBV29-1	TRBJ2-3	TGCAGCGCCGCGTCAGGAGATACGCAGTATTTT	CSAASGDTQYF
-	-	TRBV7-9	TRBJ2-1	TGTGCCAGCAGCCCCAGGGGAAACTCCTACAATGAGCAGTTCTTC	CASSPRGNSYNEQFF
TRBD2	-	TRBV30	TRBJ2-3	TGTGCCTGGACCCGGGGCGGGGGGGCAGATACGCAGTATTTT	CAWTRGGGADTQYF
TRBD2	once	TRBV9	TRBJ2-7	TGTGCCAGCAGCGCAGAGCGGGACGGCTACGAGCAGTACTTC	CASSAERDGYEQYF
TRBD1	once	TRBV19	TRBJ2-5	TGTGCCAGTAGTACAACAGGGGTACGAGAGACCCAGTACTTC	CASSTTGVRETQYF
-	-	TRBV5-4	TRBJ2-5	TGTGCCAGCAGCTTAGGGGATTCCCAAGGGGAGACCCAGTACTTC	CASSLGDSQGETQYF
TRBD1	once	TRBV6-5	TRBJ1-5	TGTGCCAGCAGTCAAACAGGGGGCAATCAGCCCCAGCATTTT	CASSQTGGNQPQHF